The rows below give T cell receptor beta chains drawn from one sample of a study of blood T cell repertoires in COVID-19. Clones were read by immunoSEQ multiplex PCR, and TCRdb kept only the in-frame ones, dropping some. The repertoire holds 300,000 or so clones, roughly nine tenths seen once, with approximately 5.3% in the top ten. The material sequenced was PBMCs or T cells enriched from blood (not recorded which). These receptors were obtained from a woman aged 30 to 39 who had recovered from COVID-19. CDR3s include the opening cysteine and the closing phenylalanine or tryptophan. Clone size is given for some rows only: seen once, a few or many times, or a class if the clone is expanded.

clone_size	v_call	j_call	cdr3_aa
NA	TRBV29-1	TRBJ2-3	CSVATSGGRDTQYF
NA	TRBV5-1	TRBJ2-6	CASSSRQDSGANVLTF
NA	TRBV30	TRBJ1-1	CAWSAPSLTGTVNTEAFF
NA	TRBV12-3/TRBV12-4	TRBJ2-7	CASSRGISYEQYF
NA	TRBV6-5	TRBJ1-1	CASSYSRENTEAFF
NA	TRBV2	TRBJ2-7	CASSDRGFGYEQYF
once	TRBV18	TRBJ1-3	CASWTGSNTIYF
NA	TRBV7-3	TRBJ1-6	CASSSQGRNSPLHF
NA	TRBV6-2/TRBV6-3	TRBJ2-6	CASTPGVAVSGANVLTF
NA	TRBV7-3	TRBJ2-1	CASSLSGGSSYNEQFF
NA	TRBV3-1/TRBV3-2	TRBJ1-6	CASSQGPNSPLHF
NA	TRBV30	TRBJ2-3	CAWRLAGTTDTQYF
NA	TRBV10-2	TRBJ1-1	CASSEWRNTEAFF
NA	TRBV2	TRBJ2-3	CASYDGTSGTDTQYF
NA	TRBV14	TRBJ1-1	CASSQDRGLWAFF
NA	TRBV7-2	TRBJ2-7	CASSSSGVGQYEQYF
NA	TRBV6-4	TRBJ2-3	CASSNRVAGGTDTQYF
once	TRBV7-2	TRBJ1-1	CASSLVYAGLGNTEAFF
NA	TRBV4-3	TRBJ1-6	CASSQDSGVVNSPLHF
NA	TRBV11-2	TRBJ2-3	CASSPLSTDTQYF
NA	TRBV14	TRBJ2-1	CASSHYKGLVSYNEQFF
NA	TRBV4-2	TRBJ2-7	CASSQGPGQDYEQYF
NA	TRBV6-5	TRBJ1-2	CASSYRGSGGYTF
NA	TRBV18	TRBJ1-1	CASSPRTPDLNTEAFF
NA	TRBV4-3	TRBJ1-2	CASSQVLGGGGYTF
NA	TRBV27	TRBJ1-2	CASSLYRAEDGYTF
NA	TRBV10-3	TRBJ2-1	CAISGGANEQFF
NA	TRBV5-1	TRBJ2-7	CASSPGGSYEQYF
NA	TRBV19	TRBJ2-1	CASSGGSEQFF
NA	TRBV6-2/TRBV6-3	TRBJ1-1	CASSYLRDSEAFF
NA	TRBV5-1	TRBJ1-2	CASSPGLGGAWDGYTF
NA	TRBV10-3	TRBJ1-1	CAISARQGARAFF
NA	TRBV6-2/TRBV6-3	TRBJ1-1	CASSTDRAVNTEAFF
NA	TRBV5-3	TRBJ2-3	CARTTPTRGGSTDTQYF
NA	TRBV15	TRBJ2-7	CATSALGGPYEQYF
few	TRBV27	TRBJ2-5	CASSISGGGAETQYF
NA	TRBV6-5	TRBJ1-1	CASSTQGSPAEAFF
NA	TRBV30	TRBJ2-7	CAWSVPASGSLTYEQYF
NA	TRBV9	TRBJ1-6	CASSEGNRVSPLHF
NA	TRBV7-2	TRBJ1-2	CASSARDRGRESYTF
few	TRBV11-3	TRBJ2-1	CASSSGLAGGYNEQFF
NA	TRBV19	TRBJ1-2	CASSITQGHHYGYTF
NA	TRBV30	TRBJ2-3	CAWSVGGSADTQYF
NA	TRBV30	TRBJ1-2	CAWSLTPNYGYTF
NA	TRBV4-1	TRBJ2-1	CASSQAGTGTYNEQFF
NA	TRBV28	TRBJ1-3	CASSLGTGLSGNTIYF
NA	TRBV4-1	TRBJ1-4	CASSLGGLANEKLFF
NA	TRBV6-5	TRBJ2-1	CASSRRDSSYNEQFF
NA	TRBV14	TRBJ1-1	CASSQVWGGTEAFF
NA	TRBV30	TRBJ1-1	CASVGRARPEAFF
NA	TRBV6-6	TRBJ1-4	CASSPTSTIQGKLFF
NA	TRBV27	TRBJ2-3	CASSLMASGGTRTDTQYF
NA	TRBV5-1	TRBJ1-2	CASSFGQGPYGYTF
NA	TRBV30	TRBJ1-2	CAWSQIPPGYTF
NA	TRBV5-1	TRBJ1-6	CASSPPSDNSPLHF
once	TRBV7-3	TRBJ1-1	CASSQDRVGTEAFF
NA	TRBV2	TRBJ2-1	CASRPSGVLVNEQFF
NA	TRBV27	TRBJ1-1	CASSLFGIWQGAGGTEAFF
NA	TRBV6-5	TRBJ2-7	CASSRGASEQYF
NA	TRBV6-5	TRBJ1-1	CASTTKGRVNTEAFF